This is a list of T cell receptor beta chains from one sample in a study of post-analysis software for immune sequencing data. Each CDR3 protein is one row after TCRdb ran MiXCR on the PCR reads. The profile shows hundreds of thousands of distinct CDR3 sequences, approximately 60% of them singletons. The sample consisted of blood. These TCRs come from a girl aged 2 to 10 with multiple sclerosis. Each CDR3 is given without its conserved first and last residue.

j_call | cdr3_length | v_call | cdr3_aa
TRBJ2-3 | 15 | TRBV13 | ASSSLAGSASTDTQY
TRBJ2-5 | 10 | TRBV3-1 | ASSQQGGGQY
TRBJ2-5 | 13 | TRBV20-1 | SARDSGQGVYERY
TRBJ1-1 | 12 | TRBV27 | ASSSGTGAAEAF
TRBJ1-5 | 11 | TRBV12-3/TRBV12-4 | ASSLTENQPQH
TRBJ2-7 | 13 | TRBV4-1 | ASSPLGLALNEQY
TRBJ2-5 | 13 | TRBV11-2 | ASSLGWGPQETQY
TRBJ2-1 | 13 | TRBV6-6 | ASTVKKQGGDEQF
TRBJ1-4 | 11 | TRBV15 | ATRTVFNEKLF
. | 11 | TRBV7-9 | ASSLRWEDEQY
TRBJ1-2 | 9 | TRBV5-1 | ASREGHGYT
TRBJ2-3 | 12 | TRBV20-1 | SAPRGVGPDTQY
TRBJ1-1 | 13 | TRBV12-3/TRBV12-4 | ASSPQGQGNTEAF
TRBJ2-2 | 16 | TRBV15 | ATSKRPAEVQGPGELF
. | 9 | TRBV29-1 | SVESSYEQY
TRBJ2-4 | 11 | TRBV5-6 | ASSLGRENIQY
TRBJ2-5 | 13 | TRBV5-1 | ASSPWGQVDETQY
TRBJ2-1 | 13 | TRBV20-1 | SARAGLTSYNEQF
TRBJ2-1 | 11 | TRBV20-1 | SVTGPREDEQF
TRBJ1-3 | 14 | TRBV7-9 | ASSLAMGSSGNTIY
TRBJ2-5 | 12 | TRBV7-2 | ASSRVLYQETQY
TRBJ2-1 | 14 | TRBV5-1 | ASSPTSGSSYNEQF
TRBJ2-7 | 14 | TRBV5-1 | ASSTTRTGDLYEQY
TRBJ2-7 | 15 | TRBV11-2 | ASSSIRGERVYYEQY
TRBJ2-1 | 10 | TRBV6-1 | ASSDRRYEQF
TRBJ2-4 | 11 | TRBV12-3/TRBV12-4 | ASSLAGAPGQY
TRBJ2-1 | 14 | TRBV12-3/TRBV12-4 | ASSPLAGGSSNEQF
TRBJ2-7 | 13 | TRBV2 | ASSELAGTYYEQY
TRBJ2-3 | 15 | TRBV29-1 | SVAGLAGGLRFDTQY
TRBJ2-3 | 15 | TRBV20-1 | SAGGTGGRLSTDTQY
TRBJ1-6 | 11 | TRBV20-1 | SARQGNNSPLH
TRBJ1-2 | 13 | TRBV15 | ATSRATGGAVGYT
TRBJ2-7 | 15 | TRBV20-1 | SASHLLGGIKSYEQY
TRBJ2-2 | 18 | TRBV7-2 | ASSLRQWSKSGGPTGELF
TRBJ1-2 | 10 | TRBV7-2 | ASSLSGLGYT
TRBJ2-7 | 12 | TRBV7-9 | ASSLSGGGIEQY
TRBJ2-1 | 16 | TRBV12-3/TRBV12-4 | ASSRGLIAGVSYNEQF